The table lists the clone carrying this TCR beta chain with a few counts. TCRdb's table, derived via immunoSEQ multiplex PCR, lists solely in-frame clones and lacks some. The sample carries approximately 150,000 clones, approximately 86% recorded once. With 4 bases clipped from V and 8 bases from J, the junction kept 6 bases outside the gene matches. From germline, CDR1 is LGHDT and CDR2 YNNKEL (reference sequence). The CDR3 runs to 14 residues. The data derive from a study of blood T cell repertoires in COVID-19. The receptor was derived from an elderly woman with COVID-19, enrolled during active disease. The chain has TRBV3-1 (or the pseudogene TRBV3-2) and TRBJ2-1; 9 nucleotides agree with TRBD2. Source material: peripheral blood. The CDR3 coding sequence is TGTGCCAGCAGCCGTGGACTAGCGAACCATGAGCAGTTCTTC. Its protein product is CASSRGLANHEQFF.